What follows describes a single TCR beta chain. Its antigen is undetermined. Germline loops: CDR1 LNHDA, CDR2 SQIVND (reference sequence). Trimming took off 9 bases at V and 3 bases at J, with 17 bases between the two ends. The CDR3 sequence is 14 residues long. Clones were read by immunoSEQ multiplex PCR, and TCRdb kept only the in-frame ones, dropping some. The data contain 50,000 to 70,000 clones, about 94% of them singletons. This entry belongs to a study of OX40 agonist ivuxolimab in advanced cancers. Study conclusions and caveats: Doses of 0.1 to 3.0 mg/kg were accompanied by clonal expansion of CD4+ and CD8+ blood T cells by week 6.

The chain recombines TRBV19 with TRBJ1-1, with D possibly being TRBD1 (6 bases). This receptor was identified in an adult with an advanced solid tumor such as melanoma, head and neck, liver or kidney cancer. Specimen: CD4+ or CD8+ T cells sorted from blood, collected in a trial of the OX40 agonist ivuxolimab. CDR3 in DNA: TGTGCCAGCCGTTTTAGGGGGTGGGACACTGAAGCTTTCTTT. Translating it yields CASRFRGWDTEAFF. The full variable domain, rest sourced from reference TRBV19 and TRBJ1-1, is DGGITQSPKYLFRKEGQNVTLSCEQNLNHDAMYWYRQDPGQGLRLIYYSQIVNDFQKGDIAEGYSVSREKKESFPLTVTSAQKNPTAFYLCASRFRGWDTEAFFGQGTRLTVV.